The 20 T cell receptor beta chains presented below share a single source sample, sequenced in a study of T cells expressing NK-cell markers (dated by TCRdb to the early 2020s). Library method: 5' RACE. The listed sequencing device is Illumina HiSeq 2000. Once TCRdb had reprocessed the reads, it stored one entry per CDR3 protein sequence and supplied no DNA. This sample's records show roughly 180,000 distinct CDR3 sequences. The top ten clones comprise approximately 17% of the sample. The sequenced sample was blood T cells: a sorted CD56 or NKG2C T cell subset, CD4+ or CD8+ T cells, or bulk PBMC T cells (not recorded which). The receptors derive from a woman between 18 and 70 years old in good health.

V usage is TRBV7-2 and J usage is TRBJ1-5. Germline V gene sequence: CDR1 SGHTA, CDR2 FQGNSA. The CDR3 length is 14 residues. The CDR3 spells CASSLGQGPQPQHF.

The rearrangement links TRBV12-3 or TRBV12-4 to TRBJ2-5; checking the TCRdb D call of TRBD1 is not possible without DNA. The length of the CDR3 is 16 residues. The CDR3 protein is CASSLRSSGASKTQYF.

V usage is TRBV29-1 and J usage is TRBJ2-1; absent DNA, TCRdb's TRBD2 call cannot be checked. The CDR3 contains 17 residues. Looked up from germline, CDR1 is SQVTM and CDR2 is ANQGSEA. CDR3 sequence reads: CSVEGARTSGVYNEQFF.

CDR3 residues: CASSLMGGDEQFF. This chain uses TRBV7-3 with TRBJ2-1; with no DNA, the TCRdb D assignment of TRBD1 cannot be verified. CDR1 SGHTA and CDR2 FQGTGA come from the germline V gene. The CDR3 spans 13 residues.

CDR3 sequence: CASSGIRDEQYF. V usage is TRBV7-2 and J usage is TRBJ2-7; TCRdb gives TRBD1 as the D gene, but with no DNA this cannot be confirmed. The CDR3 extends over 12 amino acids. CDR1 is SGHTA and CDR2 is FQGNSA in the germline V gene.

This chain joins TRBV5-6 and TRBJ1-2. Germline loops: CDR1 SGHDT, CDR2 YYEEEE. This CDR3 contains 15 residues. The CDR3 loop reads CASSPLPDREDGYTF.

The V call is TRBV5-1, the J call TRBJ2-1. The CDR3 consists of 16 residues. Germline V gives CDR1 SGHRS, CDR2 YFSETQ. This CDR3 is CASSLEPLSSYNEQFF. Combining the CDR3 with reference TRBV5-1 and TRBJ2-1 gives the whole variable domain KAGVTQTPRYLIKTRGQQVTLSCSPISGHRSVSWYQQTPGQGLQFLFEYFSETQRNKGNFPGRFSGRQFSNSRSEMNVSTLELGDSALYLCASSLEPLSSYNEQFFGPGTRLTVL.

CDR3 amino acids: CASSVGSRGLYGTGELFF. The V call is TRBV9, the J call TRBJ2-2; TCRdb designates TRBD1, a call that cannot be tested without DNA. The CDR3 is made up of 18 amino acids. Germline V lookup: CDR1 SGDLS, CDR2 YYNGEE. The whole variable domain, filled in from reference TRBV9 and TRBJ2-2, reads DSGVTQTPKHLITATGQRVTLRCSPRSGDLSVYWYQQSLDQGLQFLIQYYNGEERAKGNILERFSAQQFPDLHSELNLSSLELGDSALYFCASSVGSRGLYGTGELFFGEGSRLTVL.

The V call is TRBV5-1, the J call TRBJ2-3. The length of the CDR3 is 14 residues. Germline loops: CDR1 SGHRS, CDR2 YFSETQ. The CDR3: CASSLGRVADTQYF. Looking up the rest from reference TRBV5-1 and TRBJ2-3 gives the full variable domain: KAGVTQTPRYLIKTRGQQVTLSCSPISGHRSVSWYQQTPGQGLQFLFEYFSETQRNKGNFPGRFSGRQFSNSRSEMNVSTLELGDSALYLCASSLGRVADTQYFGPGTRLTVL.

The gene calls are TRBV19 and TRBJ2-1; TCRdb calls TRBD1, which cannot be checked without DNA. Germline values: CDR1 LNHDA, CDR2 SQIVND (reference sequence). The length of the CDR3 is 16 residues. The CDR3 region is CASSIWGGNSYNEQFF.

This chain uses TRBV5-1 with TRBJ1-1; TCRdb reports TRBD1, a call that lacks DNA to check it against. Germline values: CDR1 SGHRS, CDR2 YFSETQ. The length of the CDR3 is 16 residues. The CDR3 loop reads CASSDRDATGDTEAFF.

The chain combines TRBV5-6 with TRBJ1-2; TCRdb proposes TRBD1, but this gene call is untestable without DNA. This CDR3 spans 13 amino acids. CDR1 and CDR2 (germline): SGHDT, YYEEEE. CDR3 protein: CASSPDRSYGYTF.

This chain joins TRBV5-1 and TRBJ2-1; TCRdb's D call, TRBD1, is unchecked because there is no DNA. There are 16 residues in the CDR3. Looked up from germline, CDR1 is SGHRS and CDR2 is YFSETQ. The CDR3 is CASRPQGTRSYNEQFF.

The chain employs TRBV6-5 and TRBJ2-3. The CDR3 spans 17 residues. In germline, CDR1 is MNHEY, CDR2 SVGAGI. This chain's CDR3 is CASSYSRTQVGTDTQYF.

The chain is built from TRBV28 and TRBJ2-5; lacking DNA, the TRBD2 call made by TCRdb goes unchecked. The germline gives CDR1 MDHEN, CDR2 SYDVKM. This CDR3 comprises 15 residues. CDR3 loop: CASSSLAGVRETQYF.

The chain recombines TRBV7-7 with TRBJ2-3; there is no DNA to check the TCRdb D call of TRBD2. Looked up from germline, CDR1 is SSHAT and CDR2 is FNYEAQ (reference sequence). This CDR3 comprises 17 residues. The CDR3: CASSLVCGGRSTDTQYF. Based on the CDR3 plus reference TRBV7-7 and TRBJ2-3, the full variable domain is GAGVSQSPRYKVTKRGQDVTLRCDPISSHATLYWYQQALGQGPEFLTYFNYEAQPDKSGLPSDRFSAERPEGSISTLTIQRTEQRDSAMYRCASSLVCGGRSTDTQYFGPGTRLTVL.

The gene calls are TRBV7-2 and TRBJ2-7. The germline gives CDR1 SGHTA, CDR2 FQGNSA. CDR3 length equals 16 residues. The CDR3 here is CASSLARKPHLYEQYF.

This rearrangement joins TRBV12-3 or TRBV12-4 to TRBJ2-3; lacking DNA, the TRBD2 call made by TCRdb goes unchecked. The CDR3 loop spans 15 amino acids. The CDR3 is CASSRLAARRDTQYF.

This rearrangement joins TRBV7-3 to TRBJ2-3; TCRdb's D gene call, TRBD1, goes unchecked for lack of DNA. CDR1 and CDR2 from the germline V gene are SGHTA and FQGTGA. The CDR3 totals 17 residues. The chain's CDR3 is CASSLMGQGAPTDTQYF.

This chain connects TRBV25-1 to TRBJ2-5; there is no DNA to check the TCRdb D call of TRBD1. Germline values: CDR1 MGHDK, CDR2 SYGVNS. This CDR3 has 13 amino acids. CDR3 amino acids: CASSAPAMGTQYF.